This entry is about one T cell receptor beta chain. Source study methods: ImmunoSEQ junction-only sequences lacked quality scores, so their filtering differed. TCRdb keeps only in-frame clones here, not all; method: immunoSEQ multiplex PCR. V and J calls and clone size are given by that table; D and trimming were obtained from the DNA. This table holds about 600,000 clones, around 78% found once. This record belongs to a study of shared clonotypes between healthy human individuals. The CDR3 extends over 12 amino acids. Trimming left V 5 bases short and J 7 bases short, with 12 bases between. Germline CDR1 and CDR2: MDHEN and SYDVKM.

Sequencing input: PBMCs. The source is a woman between 40 and 55 years old in good health. Some clones in this sample may be carry-over from other donors' samples. This chain joins TRBV28 and TRBJ2-7; D may be TRBD1 (6 bases). The CDR3 here is CASSTGYREQYF. DNA of the CDR3: TGTGCCAGCAGTACAGGGTATAGGGAGCAGTACTTC.